This entry describes one T cell receptor (beta chain). The sample belongs to a study of blood T cell repertoires in COVID-19. Background on the study: Donors in the United States, Italy and Spain gave samples during acute or convalescent COVID-19. Sample material is recorded as cDNA or gDNA derived from T cells, B-cell-depleted T cells, or PBMCs.

The authors' processing: Researchers report that nucleated cell counts were estimated from reference gene primer amplification. TCRdb keeps only in-frame clones here, not all; method: immunoSEQ multiplex PCR. The V and J calls and clone size are taken from that table; D and trimming were inferred from the DNA. The sample has 120,000 to 150,000 clones, roughly 89% seen once; the top ten hold about 1.5%. The CDR3 has 16 amino acids. With V trimmed by 0 bases and J by 4 bases, 3 bases remained unmatched. CDR1 is LGHNA, CDR2 YSLEER, per germline. This TCR came from a human donor in a cohort sampled during active COVID-19. The gene calls are TRBV4-3 and TRBJ2-2, with 9 bases lining up with TRBD2. Sequenced input: peripheral blood. The CDR3 spells CASSQDSGGGTGELFF. The DNA for the CDR3 is TGCGCCAGCAGCCAAGATAGCGGGGGTGGCACCGGGGAGCTGTTTTTT.